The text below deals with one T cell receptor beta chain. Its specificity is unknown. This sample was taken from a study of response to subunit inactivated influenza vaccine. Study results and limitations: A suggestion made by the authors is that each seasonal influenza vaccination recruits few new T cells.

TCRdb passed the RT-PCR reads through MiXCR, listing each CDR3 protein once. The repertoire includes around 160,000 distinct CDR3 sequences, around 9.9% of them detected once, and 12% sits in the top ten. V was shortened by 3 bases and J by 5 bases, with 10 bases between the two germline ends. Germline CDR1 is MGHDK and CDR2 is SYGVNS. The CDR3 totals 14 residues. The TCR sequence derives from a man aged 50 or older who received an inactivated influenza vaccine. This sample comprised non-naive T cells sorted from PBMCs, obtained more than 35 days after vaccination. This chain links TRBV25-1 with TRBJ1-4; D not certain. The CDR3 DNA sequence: TGTGCCAGCAGTGATAGGCAGGCGAATGAAAAACTGTTTTTT. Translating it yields CASSDRQANEKLFF.